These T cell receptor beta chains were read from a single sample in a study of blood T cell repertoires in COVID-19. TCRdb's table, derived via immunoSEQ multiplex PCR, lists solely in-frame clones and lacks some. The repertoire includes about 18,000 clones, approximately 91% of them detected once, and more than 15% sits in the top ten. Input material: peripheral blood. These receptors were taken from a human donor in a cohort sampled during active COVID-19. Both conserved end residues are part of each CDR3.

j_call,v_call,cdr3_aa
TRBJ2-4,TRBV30,CAWRKPGQGTKNIQYF
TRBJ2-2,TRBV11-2,CASSLEASLGGELFF
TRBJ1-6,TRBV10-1,CASSESTGQGRSPLHF
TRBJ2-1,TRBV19,CASSMQGDNEQFF
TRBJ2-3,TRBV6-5,CASNTFPAFTDTQYF
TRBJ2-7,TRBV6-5,CASSFFGGYEQYF
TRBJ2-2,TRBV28,CASTKTSGRVGELFF
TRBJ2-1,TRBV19,CASSIDPGGNEQFF
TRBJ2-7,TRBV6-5,CASRRLAGRYEQYF
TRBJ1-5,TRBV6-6,CASSSLGVGSNQPQHF
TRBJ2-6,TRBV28,CASSNTSSGANVLTF
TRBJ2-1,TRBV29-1,CSVDRGQGILSYNEQFF
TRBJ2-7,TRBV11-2,CASSLAGRSHEQYF
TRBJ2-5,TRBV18,CASSHAGGETQYF
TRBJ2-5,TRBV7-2,CASSLSGTSSQETQYF
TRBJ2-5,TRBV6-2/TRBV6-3,CASSYSSGRETQYF
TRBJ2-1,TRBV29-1,CSVIGTSGTNNEQFF
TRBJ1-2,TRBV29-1,CSVEGLAGNYGYTF
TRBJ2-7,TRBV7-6,CASSSQGQGNIYEQYF
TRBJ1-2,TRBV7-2,CASSLSWSSYGYTF
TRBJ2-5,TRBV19,CASSTPTSGVLGETQYF
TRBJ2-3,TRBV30,CAWRRGTLFEDTQYF
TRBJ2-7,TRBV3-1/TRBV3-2,CASSPTRGRLYEQYF
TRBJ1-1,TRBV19,CASSISQGSEAFF
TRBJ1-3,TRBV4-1,CASSPKKGGEVAGSGNTIYF
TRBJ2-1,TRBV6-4,CASSDRYNEQFF
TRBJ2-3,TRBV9,CASSVSQDRTQYF
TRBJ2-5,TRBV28,CASSGGTGVSGETQYF
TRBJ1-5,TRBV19,CASSTGTGDNQPQHF
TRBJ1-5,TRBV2,CASRPRGSQPQHF
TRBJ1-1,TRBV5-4,CASSRTGNTEAFF
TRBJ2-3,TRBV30,CAWSVGLAGGMQYF
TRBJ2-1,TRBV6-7,CASSYGLAGSEQFF
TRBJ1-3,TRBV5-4,CASSITGGSGNTIYF
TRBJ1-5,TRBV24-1,CATSSGEFNQPQHF
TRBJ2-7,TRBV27,CASSLGDKTYEQYF
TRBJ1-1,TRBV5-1,CASSLGSGIGNTEAFF
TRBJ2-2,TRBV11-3,CASSRTVPGELFF
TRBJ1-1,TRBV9,CASSVVGVNTEAFF
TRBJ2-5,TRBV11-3,CASSLDPGGWETQYF
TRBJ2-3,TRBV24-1,CATSDFSTGGPDTQYF
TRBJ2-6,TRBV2,CASSAGLAGVLSGANVLTF